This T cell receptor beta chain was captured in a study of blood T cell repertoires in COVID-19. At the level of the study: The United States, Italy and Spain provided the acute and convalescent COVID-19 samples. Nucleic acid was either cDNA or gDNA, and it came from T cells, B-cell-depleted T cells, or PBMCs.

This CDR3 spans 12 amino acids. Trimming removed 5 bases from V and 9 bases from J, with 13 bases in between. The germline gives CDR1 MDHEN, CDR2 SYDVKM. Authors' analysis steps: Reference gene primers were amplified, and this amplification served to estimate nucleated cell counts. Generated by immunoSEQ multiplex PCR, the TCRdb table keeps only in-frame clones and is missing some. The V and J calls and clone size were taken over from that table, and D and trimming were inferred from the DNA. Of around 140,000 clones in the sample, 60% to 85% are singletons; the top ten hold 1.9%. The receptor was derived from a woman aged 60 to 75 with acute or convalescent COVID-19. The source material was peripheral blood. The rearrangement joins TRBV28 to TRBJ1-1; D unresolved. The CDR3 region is CASSPIQSKAFF. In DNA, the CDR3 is TGTGCCAGCAGTCCCATACAGAGTAAAGCTTTCTTT.